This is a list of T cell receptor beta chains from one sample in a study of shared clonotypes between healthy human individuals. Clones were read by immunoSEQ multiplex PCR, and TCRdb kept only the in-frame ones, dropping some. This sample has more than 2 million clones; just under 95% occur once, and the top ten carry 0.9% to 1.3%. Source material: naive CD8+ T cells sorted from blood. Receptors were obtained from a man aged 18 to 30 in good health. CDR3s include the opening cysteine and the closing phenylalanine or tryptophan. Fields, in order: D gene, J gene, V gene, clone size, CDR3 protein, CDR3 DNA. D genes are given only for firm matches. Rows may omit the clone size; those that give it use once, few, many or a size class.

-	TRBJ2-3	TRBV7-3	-	CASSTGYDTQYF	TGTGCCAGCAGCACAGGGTATGATACGCAGTATTTT
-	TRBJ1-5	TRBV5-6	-	CASSFGNTNQPQHF	TGTGCCAGCAGCTTTGGCAACACCAATCAGCCCCAGCATTTT
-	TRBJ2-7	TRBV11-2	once	CASSFGDRSSYEQYF	TGTGCCAGCAGCTTTGGAGACAGGAGCTCCTACGAGCAGTACTTC
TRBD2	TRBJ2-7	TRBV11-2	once	CASSHHGLAKSHEQYF	TGTGCCAGCAGCCACCACGGACTAGCGAAATCCCACGAGCAGTACTTC
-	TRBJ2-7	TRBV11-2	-	CASSLGQGPYEQYF	TGTGCCAGCAGCTTAGGGCAGGGTCCCTACGAGCAGTACTTC
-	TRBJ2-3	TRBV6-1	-	CASSDRGGDTQYF	TGTGCCAGCAGTGACAGGGGGGGAGATACGCAGTATTTT
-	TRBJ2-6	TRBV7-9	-	CASTSWAGGANVLTF	TGTGCCAGCACCTCTTGGGCAGGTGGGGCCAACGTCCTGACTTTC
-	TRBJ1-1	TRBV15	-	CATSPGWGTEAFF	TGTGCCACTTCACCGGGCTGGGGCACTGAAGCTTTCTTT
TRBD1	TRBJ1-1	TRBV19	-	CASKSQGSTEAFF	TGTGCCAGTAAGTCACAGGGGTCCACTGAAGCTTTCTTT
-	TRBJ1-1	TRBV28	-	CAPGRAFF	TGTGCGCCCGGTCGAGCTTTCTTT
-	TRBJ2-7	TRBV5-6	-	CASSLSGYEQYF	TGTGCCAGCAGCTTGTCAGGATACGAGCAGTACTTC
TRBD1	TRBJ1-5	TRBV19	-	CATQGVGQGSNQPQHF	TGTGCCACCCAGGGGGTAGGACAGGGGAGCAATCAGCCCCAGCATTTT
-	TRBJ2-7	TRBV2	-	CASSEATTGVYEQYF	TGTGCCAGCAGTGAAGCAACCACGGGGGTCTACGAGCAGTACTTC
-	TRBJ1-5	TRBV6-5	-	CASSSTGNLNQPQHF	TGTGCCAGCAGTTCCACAGGGAACCTCAATCAGCCCCAGCATTTT
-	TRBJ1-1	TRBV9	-	CASSDPRDRVMNTEAFF	TGTGCCAGCAGCGACCCGCGGGACCGAGTCATGAACACTGAAGCTTTCTTT
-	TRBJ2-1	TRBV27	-	CASSPLELAYNEQFF	TGTGCCAGCAGTCCACTTGAGCTAGCGTACAATGAGCAGTTCTTC
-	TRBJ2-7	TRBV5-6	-	CASSLQGPGYEQYF	TGTGCCAGCAGCTTGCAGGGCCCGGGGTACGAGCAGTACTTC
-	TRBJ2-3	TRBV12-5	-	CASGWVDTQYF	TGTGCTAGTGGTTGGGTAGATACGCAGTATTTT
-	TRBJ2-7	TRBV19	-	CASKIGTQHYEQYF	TGTGCCAGTAAGATCGGGACGCAGCACTACGAGCAGTACTTC
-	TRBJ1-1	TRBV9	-	CASSVLGANEAFF	TGTGCCAGCAGCGTACTAGGGGCGAATGAAGCTTTCTTT
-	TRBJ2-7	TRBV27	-	CASSLSTGPYEQYF	TGTGCCAGCAGCCTAAGTACAGGGCCCTACGAGCAGTACTTC
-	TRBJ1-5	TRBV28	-	CASIPRGFSNQPQHF	TGTGCCAGCATCCCAAGGGGCTTTAGCAATCAGCCCCAGCATTTT
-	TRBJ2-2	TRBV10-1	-	CASSESYGGNTGELFF	TGCGCCAGCAGTGAGTCATACGGGGGCAACACCGGGGAGCTGTTTTTT
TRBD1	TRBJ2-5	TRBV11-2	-	CASSLDHWTGVKTQYF	TGTGCCAGCAGCTTAGACCACTGGACAGGGGTAAAGACCCAGTACTTC
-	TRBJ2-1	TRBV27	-	CASRPYSGSYNEQFF	TGTGCCAGCAGGCCCTACAGCGGCTCCTACAATGAGCAGTTCTTC
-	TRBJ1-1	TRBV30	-	CAWRGVRGGTEAFF	TGTGCCTGGAGAGGGGTCAGGGGAGGGACTGAAGCTTTCTTT
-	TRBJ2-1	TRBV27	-	CASSLSEGNEQFF	TGTGCCAGCAGTTTATCGGAGGGTAATGAGCAGTTCTTC
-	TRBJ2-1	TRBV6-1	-	CASSGLHTNNEQFF	TGTGCCAGCAGTGGTTTACATACCAACAATGAGCAGTTCTTC
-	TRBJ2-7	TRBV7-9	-	CASSGPYEQYF	TGTGCCAGCAGCGGTCCCTACGAGCAGTACTTC
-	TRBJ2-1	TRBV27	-	CASSLGPGLPEQFF	TGTGCCAGCAGTTTGGGCCCCGGACTTCCGGAGCAGTTCTTC
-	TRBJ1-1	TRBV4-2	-	CASSQDNQNLNTEAFF	TGTGCCAGCAGTCAGGACAACCAAAATTTGAACACTGAAGCTTTCTTT
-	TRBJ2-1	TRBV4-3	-	CASSQGFGVNEQFF	TGCGCCAGCAGCCAAGGTTTCGGGGTCAATGAGCAGTTCTTC
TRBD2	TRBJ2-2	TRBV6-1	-	CASSEPAGRGTGELFF	TGTGCCAGCAGTGAACCAGCGGGGCGGGGCACCGGGGAGCTGTTTTTT
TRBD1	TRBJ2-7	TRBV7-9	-	CASSPPGQGFHEQYF	TGTGCCAGCAGCCCTCCGGGACAGGGGTTCCACGAGCAGTACTTC
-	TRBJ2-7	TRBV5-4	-	CASSPDSTYEQYF	TGTGCCAGCAGCCCGGACTCTACCTACGAGCAGTACTTC
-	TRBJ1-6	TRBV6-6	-	CASSKGGLGNSPLHF	TGTGCCAGCAGTAAGGGAGGGTTAGGGAATTCACCCCTCCACTTT
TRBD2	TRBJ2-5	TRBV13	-	CASSFQRGAQETQYF	TGTGCCAGCAGCTTCCAGCGGGGGGCCCAAGAGACCCAGTACTTC
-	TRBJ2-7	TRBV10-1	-	CASSESGEEQYF	TGCGCCAGCAGTGAATCGGGTGAGGAGCAGTACTTC
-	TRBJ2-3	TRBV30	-	CAGNHGPDTQYF	TGTGCCGGGAACCATGGGCCAGATACGCAGTATTTT
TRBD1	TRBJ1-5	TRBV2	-	CASSVTGEGGPQHF	TGTGCCAGCAGCGTGACAGGGGAAGGAGGGCCCCAGCATTTT
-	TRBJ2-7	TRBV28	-	CASSFSSYEQYF	TGTGCCAGCAGTTTCTCATCCTACGAGCAGTACTTC
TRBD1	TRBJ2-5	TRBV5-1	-	CASSRDRGLQETQYF	TGCGCCAGCAGCAGGGACAGGGGACTTCAAGAGACCCAGTACTTC
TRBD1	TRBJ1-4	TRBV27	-	CASSLWVTGAATNEKLFF	TGTGCCAGCAGTTTATGGGTAACAGGGGCCGCAACTAATGAAAAACTGTTTTTT
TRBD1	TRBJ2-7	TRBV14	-	CASSQVGQGREHEQYF	TGTGCCAGCAGCCAAGTGGGACAGGGAAGGGAGCACGAGCAGTACTTC
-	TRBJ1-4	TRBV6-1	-	CASSENSLNEGLFF	TGTGCCAGCAGTGAGAACAGCCTTAATGAAGGGTTGTTTTTT
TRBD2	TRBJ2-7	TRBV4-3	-	CASSQILGGDHEQYF	TGCGCCAGCAGCCAAATCCTTGGGGGGGACCACGAGCAGTACTTC
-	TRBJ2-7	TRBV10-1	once	CASSPYGVIYEQYF	TGCGCCAGCAGTCCCTACGGGGTGATTTACGAGCAGTACTTC
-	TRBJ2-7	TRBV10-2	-	CASSEAGGFSYEQYF	TGCGCCAGCAGTGAGGCGGGCGGGTTTTCCTACGAGCAGTACTTC
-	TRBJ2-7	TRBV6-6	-	CASSYRQSYYEQYF	TGTGCCAGCAGTTACCGACAGAGCTACTACGAGCAGTACTTC
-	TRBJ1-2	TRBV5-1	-	CASSLDTDYGYTF	TGCGCCAGCAGCTTGGATACGGACTATGGCTACACCTTC
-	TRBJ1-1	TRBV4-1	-	CASSQERLNTEAFF	TGCGCCAGCAGCCAAGAAAGACTGAACACTGAAGCTTTCTTT
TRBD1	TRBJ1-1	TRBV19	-	CASSAGGAMTEAFF	TGTGCCAGTAGTGCAGGGGGCGCGATGACTGAAGCTTTCTTT
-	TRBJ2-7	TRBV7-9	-	CASSLEGTGSEQYF	TGTGCCAGCAGCTTAGAGGGCACAGGGTCCGAGCAGTACTTC
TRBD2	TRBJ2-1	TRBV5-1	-	CASEGLGRNEQFF	TGCGCCAGTGAAGGACTAGGACGCAATGAGCAGTTCTTC
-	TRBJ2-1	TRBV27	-	CASALQTVNEQFF	TGTGCCAGCGCTCTCCAGACTGTCAATGAGCAGTTCTTC